This T cell receptor (beta chain) appears in the sequencing data of a study of blood T cell dynamics during melanoma immunotherapy. Whole-study findings and limits: The study could not tell melanoma-specific clones from general immune activation.

Trimming cost V 3 bases and J 3 bases, with 5 bases left between them. CDR3 length equals 13 residues. The germline CDR1 and CDR2 sequences are SNHLY and FYNNEI. Sequenced by immunoSEQ multiplex PCR; TCRdb stores in-frame clones only, minus some. The data contain about 11,000 clones, roughly four fifths of them singletons. The sample's time point: pre-treatment baseline. One draw preceded checkpoint blockade; another followed its first cycle at week 3. At 12 weeks after first infusion, RECIST 1.1 defined response for most patients. Patients with prior systemic cancer treatment, concomitant immunosuppressants, or other active malignancies were excluded. On this clone itself: Its antigen remains unidentified.

The sequence was obtained from a human donor with melanoma. Sequencing used blood, obtained from a patient treated with checkpoint blockade. The chain couples TRBV2 to TRBJ1-4; D is unclear. As DNA, the CDR3 is TGTGCCAGCAGTGACAACGCTAATGAAAAACTGTTTTTT. Encoded protein: CASSDNANEKLFF.